This passage covers 15 T cell receptor beta chains from one sample sequenced in a study of blood T cells in healthy people across ages. A sample-barcoded 5' primer and a J-beta primer mix were used in a second PCR of roughly 7 to 11 cycles. TCRdb re-called the 5' RACE reads through MiXCR, storing one row per CDR3 protein. The top ten clones hold roughly 13% of a sample with roughly 680,000 distinct CDR3 sequences, approximately 52% of them seen once. Sample: blood. All receptors come from a woman aged 80 or older in good health.

The chain combines TRBV7-8 with TRBJ2-7; the D gene is possibly TRBD2 (6 bases). Germline V gives CDR1 SGHVS, CDR2 FQNEAQ. This CDR3 has 15 amino acids. V lost 3 bases to trimming and J lost 8 bases, with 20 bases between them. The CDR3 loop reads CASSLSGLLPLKQYF. CDR3 bases: TGTGCCAGCAGCTTGTCGGGACTCCTCCCCTTGAAGCAGTACTTC.

This clonotype was counted at least ten times. This sequence joins TRBV5-1 and TRBJ1-2; D is perhaps TRBD1 (6 bases). V was shortened by 0 bases and J by 5 bases, with 17 bases between the two germline ends. This CDR3 contains 16 residues. The germline CDR1 and CDR2 sequences are SGHRS and YFSETQ. The CDR3 sequence: CASSLDMGAGRYGYTF. In DNA, the CDR3 is TGCGCCAGCAGCTTGGATATGGGGGCAGGTCGGTATGGCTACACCTTC.

On this clonotype: This may be a read error: a much more frequent sequence differs by one nucleotide. J is TRBJ2-4 and V is TRBV6-1, with TRBD2 as a possible D gene (6 bases). The J call may be faulty, since TRBJ2-7 better matches the DNA end. Germline loops: CDR1 MNHNS, CDR2 SASEGT. The CDR3 loop spans 13 amino acids. In nucleotides, the CDR3 is TGTGCCACCGGGACTTGGCTAAGCTACGAGCAGTACTTC. Translation gives CATGTWLSYEQYF.

The chain uses TRBV24-1 and TRBJ2-5, with 7 bases identical to TRBD2. The CDR3 runs 15 residues. V lost 4 bases to trimming and J lost 3 bases; unmatched junction nucleotides: 7. CDR1 and CDR2 (germline): KGHDR, SFDVKD. The CDR3 DNA reads TGTGCCACCAGTGACCCCGGGACTACCAAAGAGACCCAGTACTTC. It codes for CATSDPGTTKETQYF.

The chain has TRBV2 and TRBJ2-1; perhaps D is TRBD1 or TRBD2 (5 bases each). V was clipped by 5 bases and J by 5 bases, with 19 bases between them. CDR1 is SNHLY and CDR2 is FYNNEI in the germline V gene. This CDR3 comprises 16 residues. CDR3 region: CASSRGPAGGHNEQFF. The CDR3 nucleotides read TGTGCCAGCAGTAGGGGCCCGGCGGGTGGCCACAATGAGCAGTTCTTC.

The count of this clonotype is one. The chain has TRBV10-3 and TRBJ2-3; 8 bases are a match to TRBD2. Trimming cost V 5 bases and J 6 bases; bases outside gene matches: 7. The CDR3 covers 14 residues. CDR1 and CDR2 from the germline V gene are ENHRY and SYGVKD. CDR3: CAISPGGGRDTQYF. The CDR3, as DNA: TGTGCCATCAGTCCCGGCGGGGGGCGGGATACGCAGTATTTT.

V usage is TRBV7-2 and J usage is TRBJ2-5, with no clear D. Deletions cut 5 bases from V and 1 base from J, with 8 bases between. CDR3 length equals 13 residues. The V gene's germline CDR1 is SGHTA and CDR2 FQGNSA. The CDR3 loop is CASSGWSQETQYF. The CDR3 DNA reads TGTGCCAGCAGCGGTTGGAGCCAAGAGACCCAGTACTTC.

This chain uses TRBV6-5 with TRBJ2-1, with a weak D call TRBD1 (6 bases). Germline loops: CDR1 MNHEY, CDR2 SVGAGI. Trimming removed 4 bases at V and 1 base at J, with 14 bases between. The CDR3 consists of 16 residues. The CDR3 spells CASSSLSGTSYNEQFF. The CDR3 region has the DNA TGTGCCAGCAGTTCCCTTTCCGGGACATCCTACAATGAGCAGTTCTTC.

This chain joins TRBV12-3 or TRBV12-4 and TRBJ2-5, with D tentatively TRBD1 (5 bases). The CDR3 has 14 amino acids. Trimming removed 4 bases from V and 11 bases from J, with 20 bases in between. The CDR3 here is CASSYYAGWSEQYF. The CDR3 region has the DNA TGTGCCAGCAGTTACTACGCAGGGTGGAGTGAGCAGTACTTC.

In this sample, this clonotype turned up a few times. The chain uses TRBV15 and TRBJ1-4; D ambiguous. With 1 base removed from V and 5 bases from J, the gap between germline ends came to 11 bases. The CDR3 extends over 15 amino acids. CDR1 and CDR2 from the germline V gene are LNHNV and YYDKDF (reference sequence). CDR3 DNA: TGTGCCACCAGCAGAGGTGGCCCTTCAAATGAAAAACTGTTTTTT. Amino acid sequence: CATSRGGPSNEKLFF.

The gene calls are TRBV6-5 and TRBJ1-2; D call uncertain. Trimming stripped 7 bases from V and 3 bases from J, with 15 bases between. Germline loops: CDR1 MNHEY, CDR2 SVGAGI. The CDR3 runs to 14 residues. The CDR3 is CASTRRAGDYGYTF. The CDR3 bases are TGTGCCAGCACACGAAGGGCAGGCGACTATGGCTACACCTTC.

In the case of this clonotype: A single base separates this from a much larger clone, so it may be a read error. The J gene is TRBJ2-5, the V gene TRBV29-1, with unresolved D. Trimming removed 6 bases from V and 5 bases from J, with 16 bases in between. The CDR3 totals 13 residues. From germline, CDR1 is SQVTM and CDR2 ANQGSEA. The CDR3 loop reads CSVRRVLTETQYF. In DNA form, the CDR3 reads TGCAGCGTCCGACGCGTTTTGACTGAGACCCAGTACTTC.

This clonotype was seen at least ten times. The chain combines TRBV20-1 with TRBJ2-3, with D possibly TRBD2 on 6 matching bases. The V gene's germline CDR1 is DFQATT and CDR2 SNEGSKA (reference sequence). Trimming took off 0 bases at V and 11 bases at J, with 15 bases between the two ends. The CDR3 has 13 amino acids. The CDR3 bases are TGCAGTGCTAGAGATCGGGAGTCCCTCGTGCAGTATTTT. This encodes CSARDRESLVQYF.

The V gene is TRBV20-1, the J gene TRBJ2-7, with D unresolved. Trimming removed 5 bases from V and 0 bases from J, with 14 bases in between. The CDR3 runs 14 residues. CDR1 and CDR2 from the germline V gene are DFQATT and SNEGSKA (reference sequence). CDR3 in DNA: TGCAGTGCTGTCAAGGTGGGCAGCTCCTACGAGCAGTACTTC. Encoded protein: CSAVKVGSSYEQYF.

V is TRBV11-2 and J is TRBJ2-7; D gene ambiguous. The CDR3 runs 13 residues. Trimming stripped 1 base from V and 10 bases from J, with 14 bases between. Germline CDR1 is SGHAT and CDR2 is FQNNGV. CDR3 region: CASSLASNGAQYF. The CDR3 DNA follows: TGTGCCAGCAGCTTAGCTTCGAACGGAGCCCAGTACTTC.